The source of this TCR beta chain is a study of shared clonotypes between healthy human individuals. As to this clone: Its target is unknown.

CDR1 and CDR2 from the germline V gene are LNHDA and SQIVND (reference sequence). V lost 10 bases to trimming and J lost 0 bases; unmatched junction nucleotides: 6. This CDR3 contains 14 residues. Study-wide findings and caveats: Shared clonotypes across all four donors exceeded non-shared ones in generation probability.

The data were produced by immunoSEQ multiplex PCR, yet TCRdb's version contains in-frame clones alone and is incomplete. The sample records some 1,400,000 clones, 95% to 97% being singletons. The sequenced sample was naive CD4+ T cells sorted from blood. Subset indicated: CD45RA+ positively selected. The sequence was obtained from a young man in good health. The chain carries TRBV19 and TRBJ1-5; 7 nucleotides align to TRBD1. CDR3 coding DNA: TGTGCCACCAAGGGACAGTATAGCAATCAGCCCCAGCATTTT. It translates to CATKGQYSNQPQHF.